Listed below are T cell receptor beta chains from one sample, sequenced in a study of cytomegalovirus exposure and HLA in healthy donors. Repertoires were generated with immunoSEQ multiplex PCR, while TCRdb's copy carries only in-frame clones and drops some. Of under 150,000 clones detected, roughly three quarters appear once; the ten largest clones hold 4.9%. The sample comprised PBMCs. These receptors all stem from a woman aged 50 to 60 in good health and CMV-seronegative. The CDR3 runs from the conserved cysteine through the conserved F or W. The D gene is left open where the match is weak. Not every row has a clone size; where given, it reads once, few, many or a size class.

j_call: TRBJ2-5; d_call: -; clone_size: -; cdr3_length: 16; v_call: TRBV5-4; cdr3_nt: TGTGCCAGCAGCCTGGGGGCTAGCGCTCTAGTGGAGACCCAGTACTTC; cdr3_aa: CASSLGASALVETQYF
j_call: TRBJ2-5; d_call: TRBD2; clone_size: -; cdr3_length: 16; v_call: TRBV2; cdr3_nt: TGTGCCAGCAGTGAGGTTCTGGCGGGGGGGTCAGTGGCCCAGTACTTC; cdr3_aa: CASSEVLAGGSVAQYF
j_call: TRBJ2-3; d_call: TRBD2; clone_size: -; cdr3_length: 15; v_call: TRBV7-9; cdr3_nt: TGTGCCAGCAGCTTAGTAGCGGGGATCACAGATACGCAGTATTTT; cdr3_aa: CASSLVAGITDTQYF
j_call: TRBJ1-5; d_call: -; clone_size: -; cdr3_length: 12; v_call: TRBV7-8; cdr3_nt: TGTGCCAGCAGCACAGGGAGTCAGCCCCAGCATTTT; cdr3_aa: CASSTGSQPQHF
j_call: TRBJ1-5; d_call: TRBD1; clone_size: -; cdr3_length: 15; v_call: TRBV6-1; cdr3_nt: TGTGCCAGCAGTGAACAGGGGGCGGGCAATCAGCCCCAGCATTTT; cdr3_aa: CASSEQGAGNQPQHF
j_call: TRBJ2-3; d_call: -; clone_size: once; cdr3_length: 16; v_call: TRBV13; cdr3_nt: TGTGCCAGCAGCTTAGGATGGGGGGGGCTTACAGATACGCAGTATTTT; cdr3_aa: CASSLGWGGLTDTQYF
j_call: TRBJ1-6; d_call: -; clone_size: -; cdr3_length: 16; v_call: TRBV28; cdr3_nt: TGTGCCAGCAGTCTGGGCGGGGGGGCGCGTTATTCACCCCTCCACTTT; cdr3_aa: CASSLGGGARYSPLHF
j_call: TRBJ2-3; d_call: TRBD1; clone_size: -; cdr3_length: 15; v_call: TRBV5-4; cdr3_nt: TGTGCCAGCAGCCCCTGGACAGGGAGCACAGATACGCAGTATTTT; cdr3_aa: CASSPWTGSTDTQYF
j_call: TRBJ2-7; d_call: TRBD2; clone_size: once; cdr3_length: 16; v_call: TRBV10-2; cdr3_nt: TGCGCCAGCAGTGGACAGGGAGCGGGGGGTAAATACGAGCAGTACTTC; cdr3_aa: CASSGQGAGGKYEQYF
j_call: TRBJ2-7; d_call: TRBD1; clone_size: -; cdr3_length: 16; v_call: TRBV5-6; cdr3_nt: TGTGCCAGCAGCTCGCCCGGGACAGGGGGGTCCTACGAGCAGTACTTC; cdr3_aa: CASSSPGTGGSYEQYF
j_call: TRBJ1-2; d_call: -; clone_size: -; cdr3_length: 14; v_call: TRBV28; cdr3_nt: TGTGCCAGCAGTGGGTGGGACACTTACTATGGCTACACCTTC; cdr3_aa: CASSGWDTYYGYTF
j_call: TRBJ2-1; d_call: TRBD1; clone_size: once; cdr3_length: 15; v_call: TRBV2; cdr3_nt: TGTGCCAGCAGTGAGACAGGGGTAAAGGGCAATGAGCAGTTCTTC; cdr3_aa: CASSETGVKGNEQFF
j_call: TRBJ1-4; d_call: -; clone_size: -; cdr3_length: 15; v_call: TRBV4-1; cdr3_nt: TGTGCCAGCAGCCAAGAGGGGGGTGCTAATGAAAAACTGTTTTTT; cdr3_aa: CASSQEGGANEKLFF
j_call: TRBJ2-6; d_call: -; clone_size: -; cdr3_length: 17; v_call: TRBV30; cdr3_nt: TGTGCCTGGAGTGCACCGGGACATAACTCTGGGGCCAACGTCCTGACTTTC; cdr3_aa: CAWSAPGHNSGANVLTF
j_call: TRBJ1-1; d_call: -; clone_size: few; cdr3_length: 15; v_call: TRBV19; cdr3_nt: TGTGCCAGTGGTGAGGAAAGGAGGCTGAACACTGAAGCTTTCTTT; cdr3_aa: CASGEERRLNTEAFF
j_call: TRBJ2-3; d_call: -; clone_size: -; cdr3_length: 18; v_call: TRBV4-2; cdr3_nt: TGTGCCAGCAGCCAAGACCAACGGGAGTTAACGTGGGCAGATACGCAGTATTTT; cdr3_aa: CASSQDQRELTWADTQYF
j_call: TRBJ2-7; d_call: -; clone_size: -; cdr3_length: 14; v_call: TRBV2; cdr3_nt: TGTGCCAGCTCCCCTCTCCGACAGTCTTACGAGCAGTACTTC; cdr3_aa: CASSPLRQSYEQYF
j_call: TRBJ1-2; d_call: -; clone_size: -; cdr3_length: 18; v_call: TRBV5-1; cdr3_nt: TGCGCCAGCAGCGTGGGAGCGGGGACGATAGGGGCTAACTATGGCTACACCTTC; cdr3_aa: CASSVGAGTIGANYGYTF